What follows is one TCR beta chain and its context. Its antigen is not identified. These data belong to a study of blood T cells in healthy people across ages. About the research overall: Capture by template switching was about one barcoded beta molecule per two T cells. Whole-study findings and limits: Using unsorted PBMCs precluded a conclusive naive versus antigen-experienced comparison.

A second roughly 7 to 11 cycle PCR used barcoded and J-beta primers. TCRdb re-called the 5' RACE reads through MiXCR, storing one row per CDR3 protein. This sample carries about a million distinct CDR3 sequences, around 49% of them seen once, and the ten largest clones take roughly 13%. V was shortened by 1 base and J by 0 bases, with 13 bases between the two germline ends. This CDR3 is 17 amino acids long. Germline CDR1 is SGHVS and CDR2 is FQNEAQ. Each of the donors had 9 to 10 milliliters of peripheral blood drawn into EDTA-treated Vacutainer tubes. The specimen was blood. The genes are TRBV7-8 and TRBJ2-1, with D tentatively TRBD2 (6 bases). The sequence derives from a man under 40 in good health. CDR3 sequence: CASSLDSGGFSYNEQFF. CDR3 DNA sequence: TGTGCCAGCAGCTTAGACTCCGGGGGATTCTCCTACAATGAGCAGTTCTTC.